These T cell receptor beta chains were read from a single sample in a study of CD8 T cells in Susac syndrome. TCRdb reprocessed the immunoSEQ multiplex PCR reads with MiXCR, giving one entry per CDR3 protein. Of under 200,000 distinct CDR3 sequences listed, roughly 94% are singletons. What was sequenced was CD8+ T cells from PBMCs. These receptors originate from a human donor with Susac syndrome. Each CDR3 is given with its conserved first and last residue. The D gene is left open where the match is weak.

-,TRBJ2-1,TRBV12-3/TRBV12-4,CASTQDSLNEQFF,TGTGCCAGCACCCAAGACAGCCTCAATGAGCAGTTCTTC
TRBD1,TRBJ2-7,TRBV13,CASSPGTGMIEQYF,TGTGCCAGCAGCCCGGGGACAGGGATGATCGAGCAGTACTTC
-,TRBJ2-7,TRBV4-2,CASSQRTVDYEQYF,TGTGCCAGCAGCCAGCGGACAGTGGACTACGAGCAGTACTTC
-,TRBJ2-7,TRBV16,CASSPSQGSEQYF,TGTGCCAGCAGCCCTTCCCAGGGGAGCGAGCAGTACTTC
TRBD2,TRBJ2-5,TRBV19,CASSELAEASQYF,TGTGCCAGTAGTGAGCTAGCGGAAGCCTCCCAGTACTTC
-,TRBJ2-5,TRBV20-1,CSARGLGFGETQYF,TGCAGTGCTAGAGGCCTGGGGTTTGGTGAGACCCAGTACTTC
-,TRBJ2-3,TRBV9,CASSVASDTQYF,TGTGCCAGCAGCGTGGCCTCAGATACGCAGTATTTT
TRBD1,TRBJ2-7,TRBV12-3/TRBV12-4,CASRRGTGPSYEQYF,TGTGCCAGCAGGCGTGGGACAGGGCCCTCCTACGAGCAGTACTTC
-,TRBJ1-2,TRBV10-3,CAITPKQGANYGYTF,TGTGCCATCACCCCAAAACAGGGAGCTAACTATGGCTACACCTTC
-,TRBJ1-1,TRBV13,CASSPTTGKDTEAFF,TGTGCCAGCAGCCCAACGACAGGTAAGGACACTGAAGCTTTCTTT
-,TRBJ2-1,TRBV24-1,CATSDSEDNEQFF,TGTGCCACCAGTGATTCTGAGGACAATGAGCAGTTCTTC